This record concerns one TCR beta chain sequence. Methods used by the authors: From reference gene primer amplification, estimates of nucleated cell counts were derived. The repertoire was sequenced with immunoSEQ multiplex PCR; TCRdb's copy has only in-frame clones and lacks some. D and trimming come from the DNA, and the V and J calls and clone size come from that table. The sample consists of about 300,000 clones, about nine tenths of them appearing once. Participants were aged roughly 18 to 90 years from roughly 25 US areas. This record belongs to a study of blood T cell repertoires in COVID-19. About the research overall: The cDNA or gDNA used as material had been derived from T cells, B-cell-depleted T cells, or PBMCs.

Germline CDR1 is SNHLY and CDR2 is FYNNEI. Trimming removed 5 bases from V and 5 bases from J, with 7 bases in between. The CDR3 spans 11 residues. Source material: PBMCs or T cells enriched from blood (not recorded which). The receptor was isolated from a woman between 18 and 30 years old who had recovered from COVID-19. The chain couples TRBV2 to TRBJ2-7; D gene ambiguous. In DNA form, the CDR3 reads TGTGCCAGCAGTTACTACGACGAGCAGTACTTC. It encodes CASSYYDEQYF.